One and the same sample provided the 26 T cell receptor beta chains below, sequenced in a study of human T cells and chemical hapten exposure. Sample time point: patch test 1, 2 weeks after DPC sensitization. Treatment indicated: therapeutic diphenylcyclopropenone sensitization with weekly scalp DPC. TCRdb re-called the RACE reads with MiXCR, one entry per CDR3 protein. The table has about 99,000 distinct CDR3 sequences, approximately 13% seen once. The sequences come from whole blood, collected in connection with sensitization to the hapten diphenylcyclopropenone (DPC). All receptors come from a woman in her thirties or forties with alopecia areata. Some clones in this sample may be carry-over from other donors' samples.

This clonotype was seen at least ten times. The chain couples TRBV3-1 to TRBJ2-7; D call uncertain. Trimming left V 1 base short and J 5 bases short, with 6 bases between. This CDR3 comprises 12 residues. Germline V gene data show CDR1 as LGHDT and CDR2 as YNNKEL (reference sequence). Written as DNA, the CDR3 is TGTGCCAGCAGCCAAGTAGATCACGAGCAGTACTTC. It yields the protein CASSQVDHEQYF.

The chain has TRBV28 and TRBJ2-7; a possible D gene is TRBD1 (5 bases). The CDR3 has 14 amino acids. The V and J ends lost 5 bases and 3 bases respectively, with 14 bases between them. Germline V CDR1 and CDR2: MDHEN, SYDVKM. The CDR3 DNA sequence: TGTGCCAGCAGTCCGCTGGGGCCAATCTACGAGCAGTACTTC. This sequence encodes CASSPLGPIYEQYF.

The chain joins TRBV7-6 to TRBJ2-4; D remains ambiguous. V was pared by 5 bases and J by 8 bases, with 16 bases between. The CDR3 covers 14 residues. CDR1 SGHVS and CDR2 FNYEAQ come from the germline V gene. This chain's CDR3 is CASSLHGFLHIQYF. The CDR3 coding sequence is TGTGCCAGCAGCCTCCATGGATTTCTCCACATTCAGTACTTC.

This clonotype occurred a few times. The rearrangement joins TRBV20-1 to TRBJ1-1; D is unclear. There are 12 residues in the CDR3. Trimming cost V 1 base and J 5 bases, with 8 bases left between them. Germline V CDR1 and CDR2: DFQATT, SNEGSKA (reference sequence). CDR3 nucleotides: TGCAGTGCTAGAGTTGGAGGGACTGAAGCTTTCTTT. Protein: CSARVGGTEAFF.

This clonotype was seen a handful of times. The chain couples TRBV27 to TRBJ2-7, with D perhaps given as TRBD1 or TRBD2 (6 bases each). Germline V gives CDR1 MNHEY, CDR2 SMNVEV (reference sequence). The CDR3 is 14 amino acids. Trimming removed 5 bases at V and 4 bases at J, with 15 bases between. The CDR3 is CASSARLGGYEQYF. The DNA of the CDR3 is TGTGCCAGCAGTGCCCGACTAGGGGGGTACGAGCAGTACTTC.

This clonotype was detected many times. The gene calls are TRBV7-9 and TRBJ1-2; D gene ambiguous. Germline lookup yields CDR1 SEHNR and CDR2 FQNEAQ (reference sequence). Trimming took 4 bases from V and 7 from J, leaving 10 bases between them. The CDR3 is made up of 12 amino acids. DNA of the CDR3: TGTGCCAGCAGCTCCGACGGAGGTGGCTACACCTTC. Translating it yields CASSSDGGGYTF.

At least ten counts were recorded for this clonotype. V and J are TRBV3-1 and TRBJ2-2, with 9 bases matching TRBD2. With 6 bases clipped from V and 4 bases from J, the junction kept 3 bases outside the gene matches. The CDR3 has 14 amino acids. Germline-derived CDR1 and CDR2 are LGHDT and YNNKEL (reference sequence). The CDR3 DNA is TGTGCCAGCAGATTAGCGGGAGTCACCGGGGAGCTGTTTTTT. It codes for CASRLAGVTGELFF. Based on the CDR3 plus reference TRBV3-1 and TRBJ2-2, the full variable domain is DTAVSQTPKYLVTQMGNDKSIKCEQNLGHDTMYWYKQDSKKFLKIMFSYNNKELIINETVPNRFSPKSPDKAHLNLHINSLELGDSAVYFCASRLAGVTGELFFGEGSRLTVL.

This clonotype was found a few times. The CDR3 DNA is TGTGCCAGCATCCCATCTGAGGTGGGGCCCCTGCAAGATACGCAGTATTTT. Its protein is CASIPSEVGPLQDTQYF. The gene calls are TRBV7-6 and TRBJ2-3; D possibly corresponds to TRBD1 (5 bases). The CDR3 loop spans 17 amino acids. CDR1 is SGHVS, CDR2 FNYEAQ, per germline. The germline V and J ends were trimmed by 7 bases and 5 bases, with 25 bases remaining between them.

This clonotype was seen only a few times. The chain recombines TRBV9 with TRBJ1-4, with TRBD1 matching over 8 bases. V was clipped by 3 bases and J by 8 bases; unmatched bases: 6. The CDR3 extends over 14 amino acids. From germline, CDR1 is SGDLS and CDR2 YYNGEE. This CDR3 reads CASSADRAGEKLFF. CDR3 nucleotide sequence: TGTGCCAGCAGCGCGGACAGGGCCGGGGAAAAACTGTTTTTT.

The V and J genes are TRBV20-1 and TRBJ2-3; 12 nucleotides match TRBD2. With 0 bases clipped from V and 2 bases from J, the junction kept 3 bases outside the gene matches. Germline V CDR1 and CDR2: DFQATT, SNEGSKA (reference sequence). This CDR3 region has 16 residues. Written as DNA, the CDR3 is TGCAGTGCTAGAGATGGACTAGCGGGATTCACAGATACGCAGTATTTT. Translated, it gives CSARDGLAGFTDTQYF.

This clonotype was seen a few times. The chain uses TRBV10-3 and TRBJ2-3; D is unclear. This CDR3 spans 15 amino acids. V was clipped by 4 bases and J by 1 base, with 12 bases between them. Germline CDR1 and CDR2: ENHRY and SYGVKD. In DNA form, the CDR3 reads TGTGCCATCAGTGGGCAGGTGGGCGGCACAGATACGCAGTATTTT. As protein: CAISGQVGGTDTQYF.

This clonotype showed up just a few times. This CDR3 is CASSRTSYGYTF. The CDR3, as DNA: TGTGCCAGCAGCAGGACTAGCTATGGCTACACCTTC. The V gene is TRBV11-2, the J gene TRBJ1-2; no firm D call. Per the germline V gene, CDR1 is SGHAT and CDR2 is FQNNGV. The CDR3 spans 12 residues. Trimming took 5 bases from V and 4 from J, leaving 8 bases between them.

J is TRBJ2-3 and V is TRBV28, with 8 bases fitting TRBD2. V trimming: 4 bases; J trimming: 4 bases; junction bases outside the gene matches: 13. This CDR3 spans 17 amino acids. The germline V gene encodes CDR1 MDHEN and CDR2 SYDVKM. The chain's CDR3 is CASSSRSGRGPSDTQYF. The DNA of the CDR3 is TGTGCCAGCAGTTCCCGGAGCGGGAGAGGCCCCTCAGATACGCAGTATTTT.

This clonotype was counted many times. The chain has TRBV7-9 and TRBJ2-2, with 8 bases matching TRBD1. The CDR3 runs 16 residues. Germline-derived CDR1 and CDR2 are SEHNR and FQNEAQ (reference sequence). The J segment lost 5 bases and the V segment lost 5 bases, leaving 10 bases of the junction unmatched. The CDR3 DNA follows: TGTGCCAGCAGCCCGACAGGGGACGTTTTAACCGGGGAGCTGTTTTTT. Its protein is CASSPTGDVLTGELFF.

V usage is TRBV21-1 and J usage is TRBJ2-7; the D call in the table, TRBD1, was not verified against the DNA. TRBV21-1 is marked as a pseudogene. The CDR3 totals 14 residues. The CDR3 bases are TGTGCCAGCACGGAAGGGGGCTTGGTAAACGAGCAGTACTTC. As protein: CASTEGGLVNEQYF.

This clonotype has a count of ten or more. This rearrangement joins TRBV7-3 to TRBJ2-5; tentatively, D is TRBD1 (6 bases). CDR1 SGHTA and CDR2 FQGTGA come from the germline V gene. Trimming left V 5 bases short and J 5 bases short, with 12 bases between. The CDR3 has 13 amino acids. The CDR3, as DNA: TGTGCCAGCAGCCTACAGGGTCGTGAGACCCAGTACTTC. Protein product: CASSLQGRETQYF.

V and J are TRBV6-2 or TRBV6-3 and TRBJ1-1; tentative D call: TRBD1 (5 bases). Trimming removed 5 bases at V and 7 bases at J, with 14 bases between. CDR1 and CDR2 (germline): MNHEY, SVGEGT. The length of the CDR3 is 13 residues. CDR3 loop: CASSRRDGREAFF. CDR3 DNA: TGTGCCAGCAGTAGAAGGGACGGCCGTGAAGCTTTCTTT.

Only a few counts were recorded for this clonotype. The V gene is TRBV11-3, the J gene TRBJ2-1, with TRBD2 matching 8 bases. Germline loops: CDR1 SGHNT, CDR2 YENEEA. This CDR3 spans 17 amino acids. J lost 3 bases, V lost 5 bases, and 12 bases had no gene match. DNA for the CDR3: TGTGCCAGCAGCCGACGTGGGGCTAGCGGGTTCTACAATGAGCAGTTCTTC. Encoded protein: CASSRRGASGFYNEQFF.

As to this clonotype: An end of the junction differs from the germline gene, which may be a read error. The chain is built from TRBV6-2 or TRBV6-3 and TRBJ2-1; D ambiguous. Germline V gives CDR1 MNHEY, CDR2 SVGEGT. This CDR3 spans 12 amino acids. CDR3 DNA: TGTGCCAGCAGCCCCGGCCCCCCGGAGCTGTTCTTC. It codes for CASSPGPPELFF.

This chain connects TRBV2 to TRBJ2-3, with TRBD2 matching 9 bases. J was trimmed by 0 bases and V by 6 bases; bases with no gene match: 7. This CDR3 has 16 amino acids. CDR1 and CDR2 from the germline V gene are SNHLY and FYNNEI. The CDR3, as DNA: TGTGCCAGCAGGGCCCTAGCGGGGCTTAGCACAGATACGCAGTATTTT. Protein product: CASRALAGLSTDTQYF.

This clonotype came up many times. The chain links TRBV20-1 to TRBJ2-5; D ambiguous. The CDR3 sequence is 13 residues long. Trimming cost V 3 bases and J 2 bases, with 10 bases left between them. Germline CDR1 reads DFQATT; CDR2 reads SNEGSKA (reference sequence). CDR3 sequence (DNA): TGCAGTGCTAGGTTGGATAATCAAGAGACCCAGTACTTC. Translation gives CSARLDNQETQYF.

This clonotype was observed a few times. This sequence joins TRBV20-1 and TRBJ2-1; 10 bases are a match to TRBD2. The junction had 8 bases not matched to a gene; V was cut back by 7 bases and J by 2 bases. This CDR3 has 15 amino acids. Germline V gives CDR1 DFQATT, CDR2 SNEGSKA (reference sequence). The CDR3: CSVTLAGTPYNEQFF. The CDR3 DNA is TGCAGTGTTACACTAGCGGGGACCCCCTACAATGAGCAGTTCTTC.

In nucleotides, the CDR3 is TGTGCCAGCAGTAGGCCCCCCGGGGAGACCCAGTACTTC. Amino acids: CASSRPPGETQYF. The rearrangement links TRBV28 to TRBJ2-5, with D unclear. V was shortened by 5 bases and J by 5 bases, with 12 bases between the two germline ends. CDR3 size: 13 residues. The germline gives CDR1 MDHEN, CDR2 SYDVKM. Complete variable domain (other parts from reference TRBV28 and TRBJ2-5): DVKVTQSSRYLVKRTGEKVFLECVQDMDHENMFWYRQDPGLGLRLIYFSYDVKMKEKGDIPEGYSVSREKKERFSLILESASTNQTSMYLCASSRPPGETQYFGPGTRLLVL.

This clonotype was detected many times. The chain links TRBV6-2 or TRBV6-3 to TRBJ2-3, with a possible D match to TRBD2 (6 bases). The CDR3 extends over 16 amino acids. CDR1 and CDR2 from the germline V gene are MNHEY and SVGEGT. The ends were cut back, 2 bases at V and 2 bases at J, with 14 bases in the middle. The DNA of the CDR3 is TGTGCCAGCAGTTACGGAGGGACGGATCTCACAGATACGCAGTATTTT. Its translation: CASSYGGTDLTDTQYF.

The CDR3 reads CASSADRGGLLFF. DNA of the CDR3: TGTGCCAGCAGTGCGGACAGGGGCGGATTACTGTTTTTT. The rearrangement joins TRBV2 to TRBJ1-4, with 9 bases aligning to TRBD1. Germline CDR1 SNHLY, CDR2 FYNNEI. Losses at the gene ends were 4 bases for V and 13 bases for J; bases not matched to a gene: 7. The CDR3 sequence is 13 residues long.

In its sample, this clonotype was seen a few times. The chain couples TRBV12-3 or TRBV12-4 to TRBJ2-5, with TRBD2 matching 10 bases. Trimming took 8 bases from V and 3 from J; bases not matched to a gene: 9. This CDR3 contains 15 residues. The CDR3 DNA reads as TGTGCCAGCGGGCCACTAGCGGGGAGGGAAGAGACCCAGTACTTC. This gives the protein CASGPLAGREETQYF.